This TCR beta chain is from a study of blood T cells in healthy people across ages. Study-level points and caveats: Long-lived donors exceeded aged donors in naive CD4+ cells and diversity. With age, beta diversity per million T cells declined roughly linearly, significantly by 30 to 40.

The CDR3 is made up of 14 amino acids. Per the germline V gene, CDR1 is SGHAT and CDR2 is FQNNGV. The germline V and J ends were trimmed by 1 base and 1 base, with 8 bases remaining between them. Combining a sample-barcoded 5' primer with a J-beta primer mix, a second PCR ran for roughly 6 to 11 cycles. TCRdb fed the 5' RACE reads into MiXCR, producing one record per CDR3 protein. Of approximately 800,000 distinct CDR3 sequences listed, about a quarter are singletons. Each donor supplied approximately 10 milliliters of peripheral blood. This clonotype has a handful of counts. Its matching antigen is unknown. This sample also belongs to another study, concerning T cells of mothers and their children.

The receptor's source is a boy aged 5-17 years in good health. The sequenced sample consisted of blood. The chain links TRBV11-2 to TRBJ2-7; D remains unclear. The CDR3 DNA follows: TGTGCCAGCAGCTTAGGGGTAGAGTCCTACGAGCAGTACTTC. This sequence encodes CASSLGVESYEQYF.